The source of this T cell receptor (beta chain) is a study of T-cell memory formation after mild COVID-19. Turning to the study itself: Across donors, TCR clusters were largely donor specific. Study-wide findings and caveats: Some clones that responded turned up in pre-infection memory, which suggests that cross-reactive memory joined in.

Looked up from germline, CDR1 is SGDLS and CDR2 is YYNGEE. Losses at the gene ends were 3 bases for V and 4 bases for J; bases not matched to a gene: 3. The CDR3 sequence is 13 residues long. TCRalpha and TCRbeta libraries used 5'RACE with constant-segment primers and UMIs. TCRdb ran MiXCR on the 5' RACE reads and lists one entry per CDR3 protein. The sample has 150,000 to 200,000 distinct CDR3 sequences; 20% to 25% are singletons. A word on this clonotype: Its antigen remains unknown.

The rearrangement links TRBV9 to TRBJ2-5; 7 bases match TRBD1. Material: PBMCs or a T cell subset sorted from them (not recorded which). The clonotype was recovered from an adult woman who had mild COVID-19 (a few samples of this study predate the infection). Cell type and time point are not known. The CDR3 region is CASSGDRVETQYF. In nucleotides, the CDR3 is TGTGCCAGCAGCGGCGACAGGGTAGAGACCCAGTACTTC.